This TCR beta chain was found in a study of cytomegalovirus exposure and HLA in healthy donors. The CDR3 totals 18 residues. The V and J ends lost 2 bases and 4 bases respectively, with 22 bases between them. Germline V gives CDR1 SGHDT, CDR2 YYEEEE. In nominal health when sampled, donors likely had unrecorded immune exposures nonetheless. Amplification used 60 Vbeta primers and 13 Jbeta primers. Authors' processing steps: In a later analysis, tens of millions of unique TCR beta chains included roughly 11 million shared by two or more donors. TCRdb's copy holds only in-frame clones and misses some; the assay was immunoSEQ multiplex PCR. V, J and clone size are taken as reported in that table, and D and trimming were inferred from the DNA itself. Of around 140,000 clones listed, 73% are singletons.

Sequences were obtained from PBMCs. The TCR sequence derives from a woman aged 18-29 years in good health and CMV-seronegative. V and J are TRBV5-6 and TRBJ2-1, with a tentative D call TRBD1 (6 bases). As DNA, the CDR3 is TGTGCCAGCAGCTTTTTCTTGCCGCGAACAGGGCTATACAATGAGCAGTTCTTC. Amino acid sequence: CASSFFLPRTGLYNEQFF.